A single sample is the source of the 24 T cell receptor beta chains below, sequenced in a study of blood T cell repertoires in COVID-19. Sequencing was performed with immunoSEQ multiplex PCR; in TCRdb, only in-frame clones are kept and a portion is missing. The sample records approximately 290,000 clones, just over 90% being singletons. The sample taken for sequencing was peripheral blood. These receptors were taken from a woman in her 30s with COVID-19, enrolled during active disease.

This clone was seen a few times. The rearrangement uses TRBV24-1 and TRBJ2-7; 7 nucleotides match TRBD1. CDR3 length: 14 residues. The V gene end was trimmed by 3 bases and the J gene end by 2 bases; junction bases not matched to a gene: 3. The V gene's germline CDR1 is KGHDR and CDR2 SFDVKD. In nucleotides, the CDR3 is TGTGCCACCAGTGATGCAGGACAGGCCTACGAGCAGTACTTC. Translating gives CATSDAGQAYEQYF.

On this clone itself: Other DNA sequences from this sample encode an identical CDR3 as well. The rearrangement uses TRBV27 and TRBJ2-3, with D hard to call. The CDR3 is 14 amino acids. V lost 3 bases and J lost 2, with 9 bases in between. Germline assignment: CDR1 MNHEY and CDR2 SMNVEV (reference sequence). The CDR3 nucleotides read TGTGCCAGCAGTTTTGGCGGCTCCACAGATACGCAGTATTTT. Translation gives CASSFGGSTDTQYF.

This clone was found once. Here the CDR3 reads CASQKDRNYGYTF. In DNA form, the CDR3 reads TGTGCCAGTCAAAAAGACAGAAACTATGGCTACACCTTC. The rearrangement uses TRBV19 and TRBJ1-2, with D perhaps matching TRBD1 (5 bases). From germline, CDR1 is LNHDA and CDR2 SQIVND (reference sequence). CDR3 length: 13 residues. V was shortened by 8 bases and J by 2 bases, with 12 bases between the two germline ends.

Comments on this clone: Other DNA variants within this sample encode the same CDR3. Here the CDR3 reads CASSLQGANYGYTF. CDR3 nucleotides: TGTGCCAGCAGCTTACAGGGGGCCAACTATGGCTACACCTTC. The J gene is TRBJ1-2, the V gene TRBV5-4, with TRBD1 identical over 9 bases. The V gene end was trimmed by 2 bases and the J gene end by 2 bases; junction bases not matched to a gene: 1. This CDR3 region has 14 residues. CDR1 and CDR2 from the germline V gene are SGHNT and YYREEE (reference sequence).

The rearrangement joins TRBV7-9 to TRBJ1-4, with TRBD1 as a possible D gene (5 bases). The ends were cut back, 5 bases at V and 7 bases at J, with 17 bases in the middle. Germline CDR1 and CDR2: SEHNR and FQNEAQ (reference sequence). This CDR3 spans 15 amino acids. For the CDR3, the DNA is TGTGCCAGCAGCCCTATCCCCCGGGGGGGTGAAAAACTGTTTTTT. Its protein product is CASSPIPRGGEKLFF.

The V call is TRBV7-9, the J call TRBJ1-2, with 7 bases lining up with TRBD1. The V gene end was trimmed by 3 bases and the J gene end by 8 bases; junction bases not matched to a gene: 6. This CDR3 spans 13 amino acids. CDR1 SEHNR and CDR2 FQNEAQ come from the germline V gene (reference sequence). The CDR3 sequence: CASSFDREKGYTF. The CDR3 DNA reads as TGTGCCAGCAGCTTCGACAGGGAGAAAGGCTACACCTTC. Full variable domain (outside the CDR3, taken from reference TRBV7-9 and TRBJ1-2): DTGVSQNPRHKITKRGQNVTFRCDPISEHNRLYWYRQTLGQGPEFLTYFQNEAQLEKSRLLSDRFSAERPKGSFSTLEIQRTEQGDSAMYLCASSFDREKGYTFGSGTRLTVV.

The CDR3 protein is CASKRHRTLGEQYF. CDR3 bases: TGTGCCAGCAAACGGCACAGGACCCTGGGGGAGCAGTACTTC. The V gene is TRBV28, the J gene TRBJ2-7; TRBD1 is a possible D gene (5 bases). This CDR3 spans 14 amino acids. Per the germline V gene, CDR1 is MDHEN and CDR2 is SYDVKM. V was clipped by 7 bases and J by 7 bases, with 20 bases between them.

The chain links TRBV9 to TRBJ1-4; D possibly corresponds to TRBD1 (5 bases). Trimming took 4 bases from V and 7 from J, leaving 14 bases between them. This CDR3 is 14 amino acids long. CDR1 is SGDLS and CDR2 is YYNGEE in the germline V gene. The CDR3 protein is CASSRGTGVEKLFF. DNA for the CDR3: TGTGCCAGCAGCAGGGGTACTGGGGTTGAAAAACTGTTTTTT.

J is TRBJ2-7 and V is TRBV29-1, with TRBD2 matching over 8 bases. The length of the CDR3 is 15 residues. V lost 4 bases, J lost 3 bases, and 11 bases stayed unmatched. Germline V gene sequence: CDR1 SQVTM, CDR2 ANQGSEA. The CDR3: CSVGAGRGGNYEQYF. Here the CDR3 DNA reads TGCAGCGTTGGTGCCGGGAGGGGGGGGAACTACGAGCAGTACTTC.

This chain connects TRBV19 to TRBJ1-1; weak D call: TRBD1 (5 bases). Germline V gives CDR1 LNHDA, CDR2 SQIVND (reference sequence). Trimming removed 3 bases at V and 1 base at J, with 12 bases between. The length of the CDR3 is 15 residues. The CDR3 DNA reads as TGTGCCAGTAGTATGTTGGTACAGGAGAACACTGAAGCTTTCTTT. Its translation is CASSMLVQENTEAFF.

The rearrangement uses TRBV13 and TRBJ2-3; tentative D call: TRBD2 (7 bases). Germline CDR1 is PRHDT and CDR2 is FYEKMQ (reference sequence). The CDR3 has 19 amino acids. V shed 2 bases and J shed 1 base, with 22 bases lying between them. The CDR3 DNA reads TGTGCCAGCAGCTTAAACTCGGGGGGCGGCTCTTTTCGCACAGATACGCAGTATTTT. This codes for CASSLNSGGGSFRTDTQYF.

This chain connects TRBV2 to TRBJ1-5; D gene ambiguous. CDR3 size: 13 residues. The germline V gene encodes CDR1 SNHLY and CDR2 FYNNEI. Trimming removed 7 bases from V and 8 bases from J, with 15 bases in between. CDR3 loop: CASNWREREPQHF. The DNA of the CDR3 is TGTGCCAGCAATTGGAGGGAGAGAGAGCCCCAGCATTTT.

The CDR3 DNA follows: TGCAGCGTCCTCCGGGACAGTCCCTACGAGCAGTACTTC. Protein product: CSVLRDSPYEQYF. The chain employs TRBV29-1 and TRBJ2-7; 7 nucleotides line up with TRBD1. Germline values: CDR1 SQVTM, CDR2 ANQGSEA. V was clipped by 6 bases and J by 2 bases; unmatched bases: 7. This CDR3 has 13 amino acids.

V and J are TRBV19 and TRBJ1-1, with 7 nucleotides matching TRBD1. The V gene's germline CDR1 is LNHDA and CDR2 SQIVND (reference sequence). CDR3 size: 13 residues. V was clipped by 6 bases and J by 5 bases; unmatched bases: 6. The DNA of the CDR3 is TGTGCCAGTAGCCTAGGGACAGAAACTGAAGCTTTCTTT. Translated, it gives CASSLGTETEAFF.

The chain links TRBV15 to TRBJ1-1; the D is unclear. Between the trimmed V and J ends, which lost 2 bases and 7 bases, there was a span of 8 bases. The V gene's germline CDR1 is LNHNV and CDR2 YYDKDF (reference sequence). The CDR3 covers 12 residues. The CDR3 sequence is CATSRTTNEAFF. In DNA, the CDR3 is TGTGCCACCAGCAGAACAACAAATGAAGCTTTCTTT.

The chain combines TRBV28 with TRBJ1-1; possibly TRBD1 for D (6 bases). Germline values: CDR1 MDHEN, CDR2 SYDVKM. Trimming removed 10 bases at V and 2 bases at J, with 20 bases between. CDR3 length: 15 amino acids. CDR3 sequence (DNA): TGTGCCATCCGGGGGGCCCCGATCACTAACACTGAAGCTTTCTTT. Translated: CAIRGAPITNTEAFF.

V usage is TRBV20-1 and J usage is TRBJ1-2; D is unresolved. The CDR3 length is 11 residues. V lost 6 bases and J 4 bases, leaving 9 bases between the germline ends. The germline V gene encodes CDR1 DFQATT and CDR2 SNEGSKA (reference sequence). The CDR3 sequence is CSAADGYGYTF. In DNA form, the CDR3 reads TGCAGTGCAGCGGATGGCTATGGCTACACCTTC.

This clone was counted a single time. The V gene is TRBV5-4, the J gene TRBJ2-7; TRBD1 matches 7 bases. CDR3 length: 14 amino acids. Germline lookup yields CDR1 SGHNT and CDR2 YYREEE (reference sequence). The ends lost 2 bases at V and 0 bases at J; junction bases unmatched: 2. CDR3: CASSLQGPSYEQYF. The DNA for the CDR3 is TGTGCCAGCAGCTTACAGGGGCCCTCCTACGAGCAGTACTTC.

The chain combines TRBV29-1 with TRBJ1-2; weak D call: TRBD1 (5 bases). CDR1 SQVTM and CDR2 ANQGSEA come from the germline V gene. The CDR3 spans 11 residues. V shed 5 bases and J shed 7 bases, with 11 bases lying between them. The CDR3 spells CSVWGVFGYTF. CDR3 sequence (DNA): TGCAGCGTTTGGGGGGTTTTTGGCTACACCTTC. Complete variable domain (other parts from reference TRBV29-1 and TRBJ1-2): SAVISQKPSRDICQRGTSLTIQCQVDSQVTMMFWYRQQPGQSLTLIATANQGSEATYESGFVIDKFPISRPNLTFSTLTVSNMSPEDSSIYLCSVWGVFGYTFGSGTRLTVV.

The chain uses TRBV5-1 and TRBJ2-3, with D possibly TRBD2 on 5 matching bases. This CDR3 comprises 13 residues. CDR1 and CDR2 from the germline V gene are SGHRS and YFSETQ. Trimming took 5 bases from V and 0 from J, leaving 7 bases between them. The CDR3 is CASRGGSTDTQYF. The CDR3 nucleotides read TGCGCCAGCAGGGGCGGGAGCACAGATACGCAGTATTTT.

The chain links TRBV11-1 to TRBJ2-3; 10 bases match TRBD2. The germline V gene has CDR1 SGHAT and CDR2 FQDESV (reference sequence). The V gene end was trimmed by 3 bases and the J gene end by 3 bases; junction bases not matched to a gene: 3. The CDR3 length is 15 residues. The CDR3 sequence is CASSFGLAETDTQYF. For the CDR3, the DNA is TGTGCCAGCAGCTTCGGACTAGCGGAGACAGATACGCAGTATTTT.

The chain recombines TRBV27 with TRBJ1-2; 7 nucleotides align to TRBD1. V lost 5 bases to trimming and J lost 0 bases; unmatched junction nucleotides: 6. From germline, CDR1 is MNHEY and CDR2 SMNVEV (reference sequence). There are 15 residues in the CDR3. CDR3 amino acids: CASSPYRGANYGYTF. CDR3 in DNA: TGTGCCAGCAGTCCCTACAGGGGAGCTAACTATGGCTACACCTTC.

The rearrangement joins TRBV15 to TRBJ1-5; weak D call: TRBD1 (5 bases). V gave up 5 bases and J gave up 13 bases, with 15 bases separating them. This CDR3 comprises 12 residues. Per germline, CDR1 LNHNV and CDR2 YYDKDF (reference sequence). As DNA, the CDR3 is TGTGCCACCAGCCGAAATGGGGGGATACAGCATTTT. Protein sequence: CATSRNGGIQHF.

In its sample, this clone was seen once. This chain links TRBV15 with TRBJ1-1, with D maybe TRBD1 (5 bases). V was trimmed by 3 bases and J by 3 bases, leaving 14 bases between them. CDR3 length: 15 residues. Germline CDR1 reads LNHNV; CDR2 reads YYDKDF (reference sequence). CDR3 loop: CATSSDLRGYTEAFF. In DNA form, the CDR3 reads TGTGCCACCAGCAGCGATTTAAGGGGCTACACTGAAGCTTTCTTT.